This T cell receptor (beta chain) was retrieved from a study of shared clonotypes between healthy human individuals. Germline CDR1 is MGHRA and CDR2 is YSYEKL. Deletions cut 1 base from V and 13 bases from J, with 12 bases between. The CDR3 is made up of 12 amino acids. Libraries were prepared by immunoSEQ multiplex PCR; TCRdb keeps only in-frame clonotypes and omits some of them. This table holds under 2,500,000 clones, under 97% found once. Healthy HIV-negative adults with no recent acute infections or vaccinations were recruited as donors. The gene calls are TRBV4-1 and TRBJ2-3; D might be TRBD1 or TRBD2, each matching 6 bases. Specimen: naive CD4+ T cells sorted from blood. Subset denoted: CD45RA+ positively selected. The receptor's source is a man aged 18 to 30 in good health. This CDR3 reads CASSQVPGAKYF. In DNA, the CDR3 is TGCGCCAGCAGCCAAGTTCCGGGGGCGAAGTATTTT.